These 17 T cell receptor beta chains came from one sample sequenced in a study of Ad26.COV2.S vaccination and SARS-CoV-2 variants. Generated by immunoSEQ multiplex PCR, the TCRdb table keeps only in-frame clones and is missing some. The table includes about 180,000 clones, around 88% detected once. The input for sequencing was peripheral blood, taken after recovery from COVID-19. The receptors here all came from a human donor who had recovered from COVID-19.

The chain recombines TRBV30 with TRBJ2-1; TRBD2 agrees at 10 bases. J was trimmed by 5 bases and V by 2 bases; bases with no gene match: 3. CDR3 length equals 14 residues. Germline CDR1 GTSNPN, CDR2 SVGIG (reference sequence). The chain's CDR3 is CAWSPGLADNEQFF. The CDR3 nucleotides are TGTGCCTGGAGTCCCGGACTAGCGGACAATGAGCAGTTCTTC.

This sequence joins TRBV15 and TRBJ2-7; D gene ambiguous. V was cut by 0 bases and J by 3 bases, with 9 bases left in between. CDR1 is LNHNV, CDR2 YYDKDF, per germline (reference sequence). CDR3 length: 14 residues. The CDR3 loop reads CATSRDVGLYEQYF. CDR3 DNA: TGTGCCACCAGCAGAGATGTTGGGCTCTACGAGCAGTACTTC.

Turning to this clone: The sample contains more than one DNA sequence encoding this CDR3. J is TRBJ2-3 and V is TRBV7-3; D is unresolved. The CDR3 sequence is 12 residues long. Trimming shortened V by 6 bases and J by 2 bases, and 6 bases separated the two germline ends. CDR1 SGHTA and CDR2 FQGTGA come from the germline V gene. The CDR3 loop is CASSPDTDTQYF. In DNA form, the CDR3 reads TGTGCCAGCAGTCCTGACACAGATACGCAGTATTTT. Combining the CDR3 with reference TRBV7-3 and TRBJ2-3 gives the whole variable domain GAGVSQTPSNKVTEKGKYVELRCDPISGHTALYWYRQSLGQGPEFLIYFQGTGAADDSGLPNDRFFAVRPEGSVSTLKIQRTERGDSAVYLCASSPDTDTQYFGPGTRLTVL.

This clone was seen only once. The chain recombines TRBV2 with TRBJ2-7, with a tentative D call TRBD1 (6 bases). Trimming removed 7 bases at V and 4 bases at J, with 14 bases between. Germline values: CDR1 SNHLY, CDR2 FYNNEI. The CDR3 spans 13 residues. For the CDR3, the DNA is TGTGCCAGCATCCGGACAGTAGGTTACGAGCAGTACTTC. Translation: CASIRTVGYEQYF.

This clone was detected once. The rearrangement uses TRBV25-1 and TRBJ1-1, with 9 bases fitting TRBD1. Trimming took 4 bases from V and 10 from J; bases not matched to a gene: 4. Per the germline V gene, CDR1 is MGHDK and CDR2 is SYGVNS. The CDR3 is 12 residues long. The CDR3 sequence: CASSVQTGGAFF. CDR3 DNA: TGTGCCAGCAGTGTCCAGACAGGGGGAGCTTTCTTT.

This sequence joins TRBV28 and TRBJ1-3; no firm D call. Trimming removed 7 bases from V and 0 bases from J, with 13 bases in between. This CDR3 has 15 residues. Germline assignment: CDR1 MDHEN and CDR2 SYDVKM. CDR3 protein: CASTILTGSGNTIYF. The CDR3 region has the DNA TGTGCCAGCACTATCTTGACTGGCTCTGGAAACACCATATATTTT.

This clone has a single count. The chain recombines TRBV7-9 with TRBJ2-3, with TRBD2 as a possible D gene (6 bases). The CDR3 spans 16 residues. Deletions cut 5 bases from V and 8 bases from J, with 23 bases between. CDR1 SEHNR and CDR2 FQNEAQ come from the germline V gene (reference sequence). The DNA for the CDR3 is TGTGCCAGCAGCCTAAAGGAGGAGGGCCAAACGGGTACGCAGTATTTT. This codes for CASSLKEEGQTGTQYF.

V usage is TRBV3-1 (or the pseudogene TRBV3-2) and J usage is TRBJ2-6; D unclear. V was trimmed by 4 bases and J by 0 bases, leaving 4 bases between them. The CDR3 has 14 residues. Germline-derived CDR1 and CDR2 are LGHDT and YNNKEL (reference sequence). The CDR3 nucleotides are TGTGCCAGCAGCCGGACCTCTGGGGCCAACGTCCTGACTTTC. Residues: CASSRTSGANVLTF.

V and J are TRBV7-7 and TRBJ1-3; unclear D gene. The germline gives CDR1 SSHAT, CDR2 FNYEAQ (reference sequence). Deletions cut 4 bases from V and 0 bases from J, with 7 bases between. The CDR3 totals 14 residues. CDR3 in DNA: TGTGCCAGCAGCTCCAGCTTCTCTGGAAACACCATATATTTT. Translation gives CASSSSFSGNTIYF.

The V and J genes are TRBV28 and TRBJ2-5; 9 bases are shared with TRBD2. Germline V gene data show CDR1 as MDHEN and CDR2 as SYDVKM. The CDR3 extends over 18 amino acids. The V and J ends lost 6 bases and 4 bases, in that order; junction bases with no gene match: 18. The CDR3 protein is CASSPLLLGLAMRETQYF. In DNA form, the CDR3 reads TGTGCCAGCAGCCCACTATTGCTTGGACTAGCGATGAGAGAGACCCAGTACTTC.

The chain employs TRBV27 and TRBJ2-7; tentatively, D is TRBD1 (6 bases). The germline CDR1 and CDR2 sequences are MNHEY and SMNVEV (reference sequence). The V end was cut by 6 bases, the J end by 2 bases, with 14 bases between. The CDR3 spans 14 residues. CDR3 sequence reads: CASRRTGRPYEQYF. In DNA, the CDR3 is TGTGCCAGCAGACGTACAGGGCGTCCCTACGAGCAGTACTTC.

This chain's CDR3 is CASSLATWGAFF. The CDR3 bases are TGTGCCAGCAGTTTAGCCACCTGGGGAGCTTTCTTT. The V gene is TRBV12-3 or TRBV12-4, the J gene TRBJ1-1; D remains unclear. V was pared by 0 bases and J by 10 bases, with 9 bases between. The CDR3 is 12 amino acids.

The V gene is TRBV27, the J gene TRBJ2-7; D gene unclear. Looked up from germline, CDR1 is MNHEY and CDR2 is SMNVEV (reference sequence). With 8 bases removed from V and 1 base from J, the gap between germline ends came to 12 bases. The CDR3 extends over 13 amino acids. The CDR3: CASGTTESYEQYF. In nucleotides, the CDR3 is TGTGCCAGCGGTACTACAGAATCCTACGAGCAGTACTTC.

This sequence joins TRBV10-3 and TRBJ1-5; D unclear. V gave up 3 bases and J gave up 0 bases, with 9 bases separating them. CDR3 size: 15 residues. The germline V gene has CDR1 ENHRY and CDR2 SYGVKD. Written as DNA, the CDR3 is TGTGCCATCAGTGACCCCGGGGATAGCAATCAGCCCCAGCATTTT. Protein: CAISDPGDSNQPQHF.

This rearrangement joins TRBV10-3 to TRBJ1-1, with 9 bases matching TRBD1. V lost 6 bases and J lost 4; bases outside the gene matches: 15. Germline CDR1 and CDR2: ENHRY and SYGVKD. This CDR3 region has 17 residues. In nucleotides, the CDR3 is TGTGCCATCAGCCCACAGGGGGCAGGATCATCGGGCACTGAAGCTTTCTTT. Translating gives CAISPQGAGSSGTEAFF.

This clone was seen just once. Here the CDR3 DNA reads TGTGCCAGCAGCGTAGAAAAGGGGACGGGGACCACTGAAGCTTTCTTT. Protein: CASSVEKGTGTTEAFF. This chain uses TRBV9 with TRBJ1-1; D perhaps matches TRBD1 (5 bases). The germline V and J ends were trimmed by 0 bases and 4 bases, with 16 bases remaining between them. CDR3 length: 16 amino acids. The germline V gene has CDR1 SGDLS and CDR2 YYNGEE.

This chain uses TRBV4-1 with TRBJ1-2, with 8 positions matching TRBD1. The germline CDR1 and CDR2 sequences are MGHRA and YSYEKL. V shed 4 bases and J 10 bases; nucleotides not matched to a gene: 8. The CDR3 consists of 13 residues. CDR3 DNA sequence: TGCGCCAGCAGCCCCTTGGGACAGGTGGCCTACACCTTC. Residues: CASSPLGQVAYTF.